This T cell receptor (beta chain) derives from a study of T cells in Graves' hyperthyroidism and ophthalmopathy. Using RNA transcripts as the source, TCR beta CDR3 regions were amplified. HTBI primers were employed in a first-round RT-PCR of the TCR CDR3. TCRdb ran MiXCR on the multiplex PCR reads and lists one entry per CDR3 protein. This sample carries more than 550,000 distinct CDR3 sequences, 17% of them seen once, and the ten largest clones take 15%. This CDR3 has 13 amino acids. Germline CDR1 MNHNS, CDR2 SASEGT. V shed 6 bases and J shed 4 bases, with 10 bases lying between them. This receptor was taken from a man between 45 and 60 years old with Graves' hyperthyroidism. J is TRBJ2-1 and V is TRBV6-1, with unresolved D. Material for sequencing was blood. For the CDR3, the DNA is TGTGCCAGCAGCAAGGACGGATACAATGAGCAGTTCTTC. Translation: CASSKDGYNEQFF.